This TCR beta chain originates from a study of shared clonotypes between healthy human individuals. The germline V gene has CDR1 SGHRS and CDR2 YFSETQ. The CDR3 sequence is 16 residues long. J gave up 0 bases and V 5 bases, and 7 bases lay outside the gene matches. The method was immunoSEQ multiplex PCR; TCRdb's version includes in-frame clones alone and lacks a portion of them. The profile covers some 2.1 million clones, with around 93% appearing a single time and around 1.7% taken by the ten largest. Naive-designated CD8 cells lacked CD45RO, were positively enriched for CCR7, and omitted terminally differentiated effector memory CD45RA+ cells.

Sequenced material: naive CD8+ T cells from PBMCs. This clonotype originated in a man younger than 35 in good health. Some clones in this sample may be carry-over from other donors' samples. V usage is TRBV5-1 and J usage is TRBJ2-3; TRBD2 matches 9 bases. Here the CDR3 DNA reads TGCGCCAGCAGTTACCGACTAGCGGATAGCACAGATACGCAGTATTTT. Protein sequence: CASSYRLADSTDTQYF.